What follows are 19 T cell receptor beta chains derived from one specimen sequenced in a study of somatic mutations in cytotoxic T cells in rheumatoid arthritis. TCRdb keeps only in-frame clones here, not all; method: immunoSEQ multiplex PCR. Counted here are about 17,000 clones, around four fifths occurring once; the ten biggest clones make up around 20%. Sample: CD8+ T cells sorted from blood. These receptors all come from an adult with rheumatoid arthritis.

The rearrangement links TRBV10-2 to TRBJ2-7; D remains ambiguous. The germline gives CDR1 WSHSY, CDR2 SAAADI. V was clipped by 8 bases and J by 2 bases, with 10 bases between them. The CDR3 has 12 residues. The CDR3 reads CASVPPAYEQYF. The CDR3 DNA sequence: TGCGCCAGCGTTCCCCCGGCCTACGAGCAGTACTTC.

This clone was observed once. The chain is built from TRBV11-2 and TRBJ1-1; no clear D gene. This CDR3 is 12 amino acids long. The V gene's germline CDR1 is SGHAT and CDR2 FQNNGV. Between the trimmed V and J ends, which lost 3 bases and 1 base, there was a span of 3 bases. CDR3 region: CASSFTNTEAFF. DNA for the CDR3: TGTGCCAGCAGCTTCACGAACACTGAAGCTTTCTTT.

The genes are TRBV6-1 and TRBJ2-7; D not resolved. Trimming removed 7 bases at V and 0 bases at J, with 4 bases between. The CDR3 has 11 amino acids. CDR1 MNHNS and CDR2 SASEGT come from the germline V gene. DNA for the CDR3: TGTGCCAGCACTAGCTCCTACGAGCAGTACTTC. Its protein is CASTSSYEQYF.

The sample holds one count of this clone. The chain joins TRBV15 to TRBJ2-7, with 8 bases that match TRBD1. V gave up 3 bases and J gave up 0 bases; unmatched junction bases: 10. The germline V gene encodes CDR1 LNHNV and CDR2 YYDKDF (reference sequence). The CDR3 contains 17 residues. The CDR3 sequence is CATSSILQGAHSYEQYF. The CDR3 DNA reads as TGTGCCACCAGCAGCATCCTCCAGGGGGCTCACTCCTACGAGCAGTACTTC.

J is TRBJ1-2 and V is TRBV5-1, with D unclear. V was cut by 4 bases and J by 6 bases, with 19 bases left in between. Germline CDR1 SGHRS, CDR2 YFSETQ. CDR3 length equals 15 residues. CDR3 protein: CASSPKDGGFDGYTF. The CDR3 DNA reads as TGCGCCAGCAGCCCAAAGGACGGAGGATTTGATGGCTACACCTTC.

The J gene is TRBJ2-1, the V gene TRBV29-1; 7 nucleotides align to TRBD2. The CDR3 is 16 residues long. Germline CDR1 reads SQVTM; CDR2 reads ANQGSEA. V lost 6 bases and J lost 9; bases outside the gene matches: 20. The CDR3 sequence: CSVEPQGRERISEQFF. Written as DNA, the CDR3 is TGCAGCGTGGAACCCCAAGGGCGGGAGCGTATCAGTGAGCAGTTCTTC.

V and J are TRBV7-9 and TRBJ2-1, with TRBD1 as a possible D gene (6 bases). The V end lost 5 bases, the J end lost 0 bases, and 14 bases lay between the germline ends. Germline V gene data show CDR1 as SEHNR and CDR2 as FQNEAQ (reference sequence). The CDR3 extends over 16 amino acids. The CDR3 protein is CASSPARGSSYNEQFF. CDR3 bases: TGTGCCAGCAGCCCTGCGAGGGGGAGCTCCTACAATGAGCAGTTCTTC.

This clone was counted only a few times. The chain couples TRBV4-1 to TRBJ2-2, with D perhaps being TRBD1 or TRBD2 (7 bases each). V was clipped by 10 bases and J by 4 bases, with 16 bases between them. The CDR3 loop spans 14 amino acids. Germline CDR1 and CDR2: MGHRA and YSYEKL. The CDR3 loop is CATGSGGATGELFF. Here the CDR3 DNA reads TGCGCCACCGGGTCAGGGGGGGCCACCGGGGAGCTGTTTTTT.

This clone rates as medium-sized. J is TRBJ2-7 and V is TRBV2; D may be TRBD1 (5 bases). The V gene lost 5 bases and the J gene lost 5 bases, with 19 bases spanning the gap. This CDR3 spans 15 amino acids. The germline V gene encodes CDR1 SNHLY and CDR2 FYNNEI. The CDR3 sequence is CASSLVAGRSDEQYF. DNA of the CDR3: TGTGCCAGCAGTCTGGTTGCAGGGCGGAGTGACGAGCAGTACTTC.

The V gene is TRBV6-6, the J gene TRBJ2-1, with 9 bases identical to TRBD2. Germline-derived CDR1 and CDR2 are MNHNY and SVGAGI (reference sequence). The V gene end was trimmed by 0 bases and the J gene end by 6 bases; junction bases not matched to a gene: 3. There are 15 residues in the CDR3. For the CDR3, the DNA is TGTGCCAGCAGTTACTCGAGACTAGCGGCCAATGAGCAGTTCTTC. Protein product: CASSYSRLAANEQFF.

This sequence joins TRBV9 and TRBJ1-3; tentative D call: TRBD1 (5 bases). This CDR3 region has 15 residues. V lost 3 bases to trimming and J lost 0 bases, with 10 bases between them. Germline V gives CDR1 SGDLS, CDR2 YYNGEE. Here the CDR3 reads CASSAGQHSGNTIYF. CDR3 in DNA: TGTGCCAGCAGCGCCGGACAACACTCTGGAAACACCATATATTTT.

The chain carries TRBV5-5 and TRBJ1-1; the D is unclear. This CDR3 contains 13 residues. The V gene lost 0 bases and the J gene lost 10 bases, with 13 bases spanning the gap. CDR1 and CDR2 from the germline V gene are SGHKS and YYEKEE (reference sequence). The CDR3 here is CASSLADSPLAFF. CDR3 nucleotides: TGTGCCAGCAGCTTGGCAGACTCACCCCTAGCTTTCTTT. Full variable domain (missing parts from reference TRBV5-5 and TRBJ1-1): DAGVTQSPTHLIKTRGQQVTLRCSPISGHKSVSWYQQVLGQGPQFIFQYYEKEERGRGNFPDRFSARQFPNYSSELNVNALLLGDSALYLCASSLADSPLAFFGQGTRLTVV.

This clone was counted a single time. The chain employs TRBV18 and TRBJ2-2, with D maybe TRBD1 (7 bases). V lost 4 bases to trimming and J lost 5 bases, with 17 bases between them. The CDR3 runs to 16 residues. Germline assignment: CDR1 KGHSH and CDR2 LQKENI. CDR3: CASSLTPPGGTGELFF. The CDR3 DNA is TGTGCCAGCTCACTCACCCCCCCAGGGGGGACCGGGGAGCTGTTTTTT.

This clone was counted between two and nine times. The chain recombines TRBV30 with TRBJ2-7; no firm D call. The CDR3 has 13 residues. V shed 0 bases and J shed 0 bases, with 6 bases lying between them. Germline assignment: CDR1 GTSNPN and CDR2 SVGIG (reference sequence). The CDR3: CAWSVFNSYEQYF. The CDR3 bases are TGTGCCTGGAGTGTCTTTAACTCCTACGAGCAGTACTTC.

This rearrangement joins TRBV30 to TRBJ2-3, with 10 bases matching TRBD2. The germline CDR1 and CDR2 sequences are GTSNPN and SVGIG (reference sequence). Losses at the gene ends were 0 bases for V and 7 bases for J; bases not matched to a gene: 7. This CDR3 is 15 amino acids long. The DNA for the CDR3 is TGTGCCTGGAGTGTACTAGCGGGGAAGAGGAATACGCAGTATTTT. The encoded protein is CAWSVLAGKRNTQYF.

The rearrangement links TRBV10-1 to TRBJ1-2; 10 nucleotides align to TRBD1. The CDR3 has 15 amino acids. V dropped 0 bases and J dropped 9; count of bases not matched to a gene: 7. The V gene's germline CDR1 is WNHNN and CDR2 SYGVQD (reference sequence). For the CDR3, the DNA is TGCGCCAGCAGTGAGTCGAGGACAGGGGGATTTAGCTACACCTTC. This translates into CASSESRTGGFSYTF.

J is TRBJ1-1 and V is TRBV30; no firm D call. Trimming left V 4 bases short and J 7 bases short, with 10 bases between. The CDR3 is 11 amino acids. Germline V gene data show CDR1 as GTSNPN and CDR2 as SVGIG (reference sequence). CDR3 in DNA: TGTGCCTGGATTCGGGCGTATGAAGCTTTCTTT. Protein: CAWIRAYEAFF.

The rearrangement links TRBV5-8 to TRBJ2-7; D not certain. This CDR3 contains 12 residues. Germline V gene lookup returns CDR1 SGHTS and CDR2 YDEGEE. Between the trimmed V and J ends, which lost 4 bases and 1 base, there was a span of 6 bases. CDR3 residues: CASSPGSYEQYF. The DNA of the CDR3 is TGTGCCAGCAGCCCTGGGTCCTACGAGCAGTACTTC.

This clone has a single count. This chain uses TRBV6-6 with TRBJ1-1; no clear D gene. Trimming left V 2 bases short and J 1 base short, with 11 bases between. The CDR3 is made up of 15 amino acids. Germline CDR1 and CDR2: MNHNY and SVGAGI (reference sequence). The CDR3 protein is CASSYTSFTNTEAFF. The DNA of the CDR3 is TGTGCCAGCAGTTACACTTCCTTCACGAACACTGAAGCTTTCTTT.